This T cell receptor beta chain was identified in a study of beta chain features in type 1 diabetes. Whole-study results and caveats: Naive, central memory and regulatory TCRB repertoires appeared more similar among patients than healthy donors.

The CDR3 has 15 residues. Germline-derived CDR1 and CDR2 are SGHTA and FQGNSA. After removal of 3 bases from V and 6 bases from J, the junction contained 3 bases not matched to a gene. Sequencing targeted expressed TCRB transcripts, as all isolated RNA had been reverse transcribed. Produced via immunoSEQ multiplex PCR; TCRdb's table is partial and in-frame only. The data show more than 85,000 clones, with roughly 40% seen just once and less than 0.08% held by the top ten. Regarding this clone: What it binds is not known.

V is TRBV7-2 and J is TRBJ2-2; 11 nucleotides match TRBD2. The receptor's source is a woman aged 18-29 years in good health. Source material: stem cell memory CD4+ T cells from blood. CDR3 nucleotides: TGTGCCAGCAGCTTGCGACTAGCGGGACCCGGGGAGCTGTTTTTT. This sequence encodes CASSLRLAGPGELFF.